This TCR beta chain was profiled in a study of blood T cell repertoires in COVID-19. Study as a whole: The samples span acute and convalescent COVID-19 from the United States, Italy and Spain. T cells, B-cell-depleted T cells, or PBMCs supplied cDNA or gDNA.

Original processing notes: Scientists estimated how many nucleated cells there were by amplifying reference gene primers. The repertoire was sequenced with immunoSEQ multiplex PCR; TCRdb's copy has only in-frame clones and lacks some. D and trimming come from the DNA, and the V and J calls and clone size come from that table. The sample yields around 45,000 clones, around three quarters seen once. The CDR3 consists of 12 residues. Per germline, CDR1 LNHNV and CDR2 YYDKDF (reference sequence). Trimming removed 0 bases at V and 4 bases at J, with 4 bases between. The specimen was peripheral blood. The chain has TRBV15 and TRBJ2-7; D uncertain. The receptor's source is a woman of 80 years or more with acute or convalescent COVID-19. DNA for the CDR3: TGTGCCACCAGCAGAGATCAGTACGAGCAGTACTTC. Translation: CATSRDQYEQYF.